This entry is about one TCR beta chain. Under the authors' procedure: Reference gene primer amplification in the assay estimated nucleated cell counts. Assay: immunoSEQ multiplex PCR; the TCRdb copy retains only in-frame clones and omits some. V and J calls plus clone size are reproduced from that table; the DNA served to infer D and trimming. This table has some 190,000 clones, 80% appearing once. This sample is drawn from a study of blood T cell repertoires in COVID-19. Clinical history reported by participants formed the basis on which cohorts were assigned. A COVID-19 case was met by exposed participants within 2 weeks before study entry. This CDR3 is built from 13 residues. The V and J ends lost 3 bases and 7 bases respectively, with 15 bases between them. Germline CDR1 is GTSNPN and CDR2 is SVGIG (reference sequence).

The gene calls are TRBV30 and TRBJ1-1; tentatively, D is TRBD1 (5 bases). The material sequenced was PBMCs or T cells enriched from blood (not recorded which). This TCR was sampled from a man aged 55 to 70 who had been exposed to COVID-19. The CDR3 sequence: CAWRRGLTVEAFF. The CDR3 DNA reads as TGTGCCTGGAGGAGGGGACTGACAGTTGAAGCTTTCTTT.